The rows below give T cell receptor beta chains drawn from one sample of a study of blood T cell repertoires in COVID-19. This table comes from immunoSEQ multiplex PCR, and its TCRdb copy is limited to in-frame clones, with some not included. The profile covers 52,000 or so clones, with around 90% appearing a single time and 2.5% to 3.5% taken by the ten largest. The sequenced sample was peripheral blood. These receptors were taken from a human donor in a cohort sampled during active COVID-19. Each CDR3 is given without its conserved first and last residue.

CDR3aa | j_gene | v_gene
ASTSGGEGNQPQH | TRBJ1-5 | TRBV10-2
ASSLDSGGSNQPQH | TRBJ1-5 | TRBV11-2
ASRGDYSSYEQY | TRBJ2-7 | TRBV2
ASINTPGHFNEQF | TRBJ2-1 | TRBV19
ASSDILSYEQY | TRBJ2-7 | TRBV5-1
ASSYRGSSEQF | TRBJ2-1 | TRBV6-5
ASSPTGGYEQY | TRBJ2-7 | TRBV18
ASSRKGGEQF | TRBJ2-1 | TRBV5-4
AISESKGKFEQY | TRBJ2-7 | TRBV10-3
ASRTSEYNEQF | TRBJ2-1 | TRBV5-4
ASSTGQGATQSYEQY | TRBJ2-7 | TRBV18
ASSLGSGVGGYT | TRBJ1-2 | TRBV27
ASSLHRDTEAF | TRBJ1-1 | TRBV7-9
ASSLSDIAYEQY | TRBJ2-7 | TRBV7-6
ASSPVQGEAF | TRBJ1-1 | TRBV6-6
ASSFTTYGYT | TRBJ1-2 | TRBV5-8
ASSYDMNTEAF | TRBJ1-1 | TRBV6-5
ASSQSRVGYDSPLH | TRBJ1-6 | TRBV4-1
ASSTVGRSYEQY | TRBJ2-7 | TRBV5-5
ASSLDAWIAGGKSSYNEQF | TRBJ2-1 | TRBV11-3
SAVGTDEQY | TRBJ2-7 | TRBV20-1
ASSIVAARGEAF | TRBJ1-1 | TRBV19
ASSGSDSFSGNTIY | TRBJ1-3 | TRBV5-4
ASSFAYRDGAF | TRBJ1-1 | TRBV5-5
ASSQDLGRDSPLH | TRBJ1-6 | TRBV4-2
SVFGQSNTGELF | TRBJ2-2 | TRBV29-1
ASSIDRGDIQY | TRBJ2-4 | TRBV19
ATSDFSGDTQY | TRBJ2-3 | TRBV24-1
ASSFLAGEDEQY | TRBJ2-7 | TRBV7-9
ASRPDRGDNEQF | TRBJ2-1 | TRBV25-1
ASSLAQGALGYT | TRBJ1-2 | TRBV7-8
ASSPSAGGSYNEQF | TRBJ2-1 | TRBV7-2
ASSLPPGQGYGYT | TRBJ1-2 | TRBV28
ASSGDRVFTGELF | TRBJ2-2 | TRBV27
ASSLGTGSYEQY | TRBJ2-7 | TRBV6-5
ASSSGLAGGSETQY | TRBJ2-5 | TRBV7-3
ASSSGQGSYGYT | TRBJ1-2 | TRBV7-2
ASSLNLGGIGELF | TRBJ2-2 | TRBV5-1
SASRGGRAETQY | TRBJ2-5 | TRBV20-1
ATSRRELQGDEQF | TRBJ2-1 | TRBV15
ASKWTSGADNEQF | TRBJ2-1 | TRBV2
ASSNSILEGNYSNQPQH | TRBJ1-5 | TRBV21-1
ASSAETGPNEKLF | TRBJ1-4 | TRBV2
ASSLTRNYEQY | TRBJ2-7 | TRBV13
ASSPGQGGGNSPLH | TRBJ1-6 | TRBV5-1
ASSQGHQPQH | TRBJ1-5 | TRBV3-1/TRBV3-2
ASTAGQGLYEQY | TRBJ2-7 | TRBV28